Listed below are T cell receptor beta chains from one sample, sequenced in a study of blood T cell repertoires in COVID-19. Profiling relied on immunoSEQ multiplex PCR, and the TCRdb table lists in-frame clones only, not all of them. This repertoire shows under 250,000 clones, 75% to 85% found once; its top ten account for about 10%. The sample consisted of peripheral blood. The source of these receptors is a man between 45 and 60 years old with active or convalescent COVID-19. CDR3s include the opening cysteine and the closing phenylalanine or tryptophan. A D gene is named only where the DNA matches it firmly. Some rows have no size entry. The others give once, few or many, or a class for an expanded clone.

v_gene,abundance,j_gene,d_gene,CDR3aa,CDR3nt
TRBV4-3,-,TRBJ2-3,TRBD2,CASSQDTAGAPTDTQYF,TGCGCCAGCAGCCAAGATACAGCGGGGGCACCCACAGATACGCAGTATTTT
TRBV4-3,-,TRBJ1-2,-,CASSQDGRGSLRYGYTF,TGCGCCAGCAGCCAAGATGGTAGGGGATCGTTACGCTATGGCTACACCTTC
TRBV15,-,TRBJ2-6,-,CATSREGGSGANVLTF,TGTGCCACCAGCAGAGAAGGGGGCTCTGGGGCCAACGTCCTGACTTTC
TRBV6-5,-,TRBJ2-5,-,CASKPYRQETQYF,TGTGCCAGCAAACCCTACCGTCAAGAGACCCAGTACTTC
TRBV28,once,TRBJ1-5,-,CASSSKGVRQPQHF,TGTGCCAGCAGTTCAAAGGGGGTTCGCCAGCCCCAGCATTTT
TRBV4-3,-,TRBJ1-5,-,CASSQDWGVQPQHF,TGCGCCAGCAGCCAAGATTGGGGCGTTCAGCCCCAGCATTTT
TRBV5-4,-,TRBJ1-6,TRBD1,CASSRTGLDSPLHF,TGTGCCAGCAGCAGGACAGGGCTGGATTCACCCCTCCACTTT
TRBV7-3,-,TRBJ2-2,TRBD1,CASSLDRVTGELFF,TGTGCCAGCAGCCTAGACAGGGTCACCGGGGAGCTGTTTTTT
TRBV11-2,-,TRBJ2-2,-,CASSIVGAGELFF,TGTGCCAGCAGCATAGTAGGGGCCGGGGAGCTGTTTTTT
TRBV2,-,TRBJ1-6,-,CASKPIRDSPLHF,TGTGCCAGCAAGCCCATCAGGGATTCACCCCTCCACTTT
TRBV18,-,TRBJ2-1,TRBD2,CASSPWTSGRPYNEQFF,TGTGCCAGCTCACCATGGACTAGCGGGAGACCTTACAATGAGCAGTTCTTC
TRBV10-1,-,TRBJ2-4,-,CASNRQTKNIQYF,TGCGCCAGCAATAGACAGACAAAAAACATTCAGTACTTC
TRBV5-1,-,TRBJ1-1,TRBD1,CASSTGTVTTEAFF,TGCGCCAGCAGCACCGGGACAGTAACCACTGAAGCTTTCTTT
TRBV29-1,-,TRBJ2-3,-,CSVDRLVNTDTQYF,TGCAGCGTTGACAGACTAGTTAACACAGATACGCAGTATTTT
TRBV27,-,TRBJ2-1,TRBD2,CASSSSGTPRPYNEQFF,TGTGCCAGCAGTAGTAGCGGGACCCCTAGGCCCTACAATGAGCAGTTCTTC
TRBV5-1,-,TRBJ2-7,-,CASSANHRGGGEQYF,TGCGCCAGCAGCGCCAACCACAGGGGAGGAGGCGAGCAGTACTTC
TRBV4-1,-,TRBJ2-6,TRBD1,CASSQVGQGAGGANVLTF,TGCGCCAGCAGCCAAGTCGGACAGGGGGCAGGAGGGGCCAACGTCCTGACTTTC
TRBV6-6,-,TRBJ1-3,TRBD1,CASSLDRDRNTIYF,TGTGCCAGCAGCTTGGACAGGGATAGAAACACCATATATTTT
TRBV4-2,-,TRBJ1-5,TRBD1,CASSHLDRGPFHSNQPQHF,TGTGCCAGCAGCCACTTGGACAGGGGTCCCTTTCATAGCAATCAGCCCCAGCATTTT
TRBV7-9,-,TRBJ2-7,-,CASSLELRHEQYF,TGTGCCAGCAGCTTGGAGCTGCGGCACGAGCAGTACTTC
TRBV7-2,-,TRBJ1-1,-,CASSLGGPTEAFF,TGTGCCAGCAGCTTGGGGGGGCCGACTGAAGCTTTCTTT
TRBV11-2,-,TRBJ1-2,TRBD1,CASSLAWDSGYTF,TGTGCCAGCAGCTTAGCATGGGACAGCGGCTACACCTTC
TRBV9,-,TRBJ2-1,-,CASSVRLVSSYNEQFF,TGTGCCAGCAGCGTACGGCTAGTGAGCTCCTACAATGAGCAGTTCTTC
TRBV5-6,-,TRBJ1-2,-,CASSQQVSYGYTF,TGTGCCAGCAGCCAACAAGTCTCGTATGGCTACACCTTC
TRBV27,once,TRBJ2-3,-,CASSLSQESTDTQYF,TGTGCCAGCAGTTTATCACAGGAATCCACAGATACGCAGTATTTT
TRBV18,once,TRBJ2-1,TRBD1,CASSPAGGNEQFF,TGTGCCAGCTCACCAGCAGGGGGCAATGAGCAGTTCTTC
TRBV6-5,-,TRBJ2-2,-,CASRIFRDFTGELFF,TGTGCCAGCAGGATTTTCCGGGACTTCACCGGGGAGCTGTTTTTT
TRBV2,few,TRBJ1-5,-,CASSERYSNQPQHF,TGTGCCAGCAGTGAGAGATATAGCAATCAGCCCCAGCATTTT
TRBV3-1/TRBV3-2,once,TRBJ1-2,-,CASSHADAGVYGYTF,TGTGCCAGCAGCCACGCGGACGCGGGGGTCTATGGCTACACCTTC
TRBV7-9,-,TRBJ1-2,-,CASSLGPMGYTF,TGTGCCAGCAGCTTGGGCCCCATGGGCTACACCTTC
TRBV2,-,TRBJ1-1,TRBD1,CASGPGQGLEAFF,TGTGCCAGCGGGCCCGGACAGGGGCTTGAGGCTTTCTTT
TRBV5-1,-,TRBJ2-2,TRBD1,CASSLGTVYTGELFF,TGCGCCAGCAGCCTTGGGACAGTTTACACCGGGGAGCTGTTTTTT